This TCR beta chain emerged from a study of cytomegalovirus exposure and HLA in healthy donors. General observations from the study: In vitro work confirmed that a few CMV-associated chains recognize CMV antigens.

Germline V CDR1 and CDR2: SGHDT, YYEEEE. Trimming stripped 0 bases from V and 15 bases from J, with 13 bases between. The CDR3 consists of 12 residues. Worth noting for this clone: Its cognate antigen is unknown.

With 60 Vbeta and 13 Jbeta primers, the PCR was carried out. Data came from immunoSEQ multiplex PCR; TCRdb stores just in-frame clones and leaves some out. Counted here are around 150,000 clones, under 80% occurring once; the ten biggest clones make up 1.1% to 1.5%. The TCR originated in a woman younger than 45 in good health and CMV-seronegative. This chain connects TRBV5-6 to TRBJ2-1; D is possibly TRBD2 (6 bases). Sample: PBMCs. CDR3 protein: CASSLGPGGPFF. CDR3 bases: TGTGCCAGCAGCTTGGGCCCCGGAGGGCCGTTCTTC.